The clone carrying this T cell receptor (beta chain) has a handful of counts. The antigen is not known. This entry comes from a study of regulatory T cells in long-lasting Graves disease. General study findings and limits: Among the persistent patients, 2,741 public clonotypes were shared, more than the roughly 900 shared among new patients. Favored gene segments in persistent disease were TRBV28, TRBJ1-2 and TRBJ2-5.

Regarding time point: persistent/refractory GD, antithyroid drugs over 5 years with positive TRAb. Construction of the TCR library relied on RNA isolated from PBMCs. The V gene lost 3 bases and the J gene lost 6 bases, with 14 bases spanning the gap. Per the germline V gene, CDR1 is MNHNS and CDR2 is SASEGT. This CDR3 comprises 14 residues. With iRepertoire HTBI primers and Arm-PCR of CDR3 regions, TCR beta libraries were built. MiXCR, applied by TCRdb to the multiplex PCR reads, yields one record per CDR3 protein. The data contain under 500,000 distinct CDR3 sequences, less than 25% of them singletons.

Sequencing was performed on peripheral blood mononuclear cells (PBMCs), taken when the disease was refractory, from a patient treated with antithyroid drugs. The rearrangement uses TRBV6-1 and TRBJ1-1; D is unresolved. The receptor comes from a female donor with Graves disease. The CDR3 protein is CASSDPGGVPEAFF. CDR3 DNA sequence: TGTGCCAGCAGTGACCCCGGCGGGGTCCCTGAAGCTTTCTTT.